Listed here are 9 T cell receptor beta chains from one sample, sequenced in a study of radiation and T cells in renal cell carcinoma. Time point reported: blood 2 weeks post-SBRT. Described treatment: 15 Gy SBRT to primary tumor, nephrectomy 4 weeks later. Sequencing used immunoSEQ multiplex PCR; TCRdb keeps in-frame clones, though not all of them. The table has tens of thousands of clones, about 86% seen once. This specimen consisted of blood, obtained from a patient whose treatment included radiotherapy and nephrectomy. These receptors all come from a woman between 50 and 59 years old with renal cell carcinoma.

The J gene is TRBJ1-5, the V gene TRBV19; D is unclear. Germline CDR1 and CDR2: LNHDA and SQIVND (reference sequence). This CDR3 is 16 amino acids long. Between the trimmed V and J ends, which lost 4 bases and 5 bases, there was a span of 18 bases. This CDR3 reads CASSRRASQRDQPQHF. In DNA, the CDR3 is TGTGCCAGTAGTAGGCGGGCCTCGCAAAGGGATCAGCCCCAGCATTTT.

The CDR3: CASSQAGKLANEQFF. As DNA, the CDR3 is TGTGCCAGCAGCCAAGCGGGAAAGCTGGCGAATGAGCAGTTCTTC. V usage is TRBV4-2 and J usage is TRBJ2-1, with D maybe TRBD2 (5 bases). Trimming took off 1 base at V and 7 bases at J, with 14 bases between the two ends. The CDR3 is made up of 15 amino acids. Germline CDR1 LGHNA, CDR2 YNFKEQ.

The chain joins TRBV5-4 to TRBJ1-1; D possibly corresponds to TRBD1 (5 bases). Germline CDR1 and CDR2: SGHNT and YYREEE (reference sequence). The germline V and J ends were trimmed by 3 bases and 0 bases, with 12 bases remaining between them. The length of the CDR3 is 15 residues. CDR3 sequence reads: CASSSLGVMNTEAFF. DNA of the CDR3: TGTGCCAGCAGCTCTCTAGGGGTAATGAACACTGAAGCTTTCTTT.

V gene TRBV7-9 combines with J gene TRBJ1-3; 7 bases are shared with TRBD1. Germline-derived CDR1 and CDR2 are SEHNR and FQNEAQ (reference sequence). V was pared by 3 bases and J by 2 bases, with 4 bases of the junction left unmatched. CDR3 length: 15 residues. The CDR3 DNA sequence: TGTGCCAGCAGCTTTTTTACAGGGGCTGGAAACACCATATATTTT. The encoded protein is CASSFFTGAGNTIYF.

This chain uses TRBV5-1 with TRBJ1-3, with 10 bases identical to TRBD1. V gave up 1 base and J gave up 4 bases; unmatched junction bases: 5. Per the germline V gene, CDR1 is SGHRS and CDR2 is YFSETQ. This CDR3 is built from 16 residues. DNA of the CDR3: TGCGCCAGCAGCTTGACTGGGACAGGGGAAGGAAACACCATATATTTT. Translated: CASSLTGTGEGNTIYF.

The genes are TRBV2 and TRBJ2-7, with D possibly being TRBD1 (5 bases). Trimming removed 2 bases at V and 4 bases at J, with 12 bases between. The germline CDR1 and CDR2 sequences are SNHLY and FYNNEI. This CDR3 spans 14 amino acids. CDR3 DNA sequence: TGTGCCAGCAGTGAAAGGCAGGGTGTGTACGAGCAGTACTTC. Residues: CASSERQGVYEQYF.

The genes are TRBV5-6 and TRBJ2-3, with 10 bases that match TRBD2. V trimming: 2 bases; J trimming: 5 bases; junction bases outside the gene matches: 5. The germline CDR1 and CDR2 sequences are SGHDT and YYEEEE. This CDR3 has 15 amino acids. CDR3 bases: TGTGCCAGCAGCTTTAGCGGGGGGCTCGGAGATACGCAGTATTTT. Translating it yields CASSFSGGLGDTQYF.

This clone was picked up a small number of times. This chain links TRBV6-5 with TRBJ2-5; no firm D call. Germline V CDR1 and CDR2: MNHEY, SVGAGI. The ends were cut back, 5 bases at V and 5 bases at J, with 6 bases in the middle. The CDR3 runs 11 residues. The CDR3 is CASSTHETQYF. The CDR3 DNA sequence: TGTGCCAGCAGTACTCACGAGACCCAGTACTTC.

The CDR3 nucleotides are TGTGCTAGTGGTATAGGGGGGTTGTGGTCGACCTACAATGAGCAGTTCTTC. This codes for CASGIGGLWSTYNEQFF. The chain employs TRBV12-5 and TRBJ2-1; D could derive from TRBD1 or TRBD2 (6 bases each). The CDR3 is 17 residues long. Germline V gives CDR1 LGHNT, CDR2 FRNRAP. V was trimmed by 5 bases and J by 2 bases, leaving 19 bases between them. Based on the CDR3 plus reference TRBV12-5 and TRBJ2-1, the full variable domain is DARVTQTPRHKVTEMGQEVTMRCQPILGHNTVFWYRQTMMQGLELLAYFRNRAPLDDSGMPKDRFSAEMPDATLATLKIQPSEPRDSAVYFCASGIGGLWSTYNEQFFGPGTRLTVL.